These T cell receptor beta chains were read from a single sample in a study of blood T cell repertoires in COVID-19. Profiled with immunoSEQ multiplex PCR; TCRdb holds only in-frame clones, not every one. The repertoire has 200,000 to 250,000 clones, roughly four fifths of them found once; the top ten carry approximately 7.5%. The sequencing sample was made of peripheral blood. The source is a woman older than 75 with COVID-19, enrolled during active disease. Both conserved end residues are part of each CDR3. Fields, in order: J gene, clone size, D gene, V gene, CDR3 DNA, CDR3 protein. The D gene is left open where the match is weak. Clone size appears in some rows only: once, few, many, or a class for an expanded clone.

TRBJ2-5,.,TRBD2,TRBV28,TGTGCCAGCAGTTCCTCACTAGCGTCCCAGTACTTC,CASSSSLASQYF
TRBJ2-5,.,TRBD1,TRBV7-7,TGTGCTAGCAGCTTATACAGGGGAGAGACCCAGTACTTC,CASSLYRGETQYF
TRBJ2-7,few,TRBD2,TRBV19,TGTGCCAGTAGTTTTAGCGGGGAAAGCTCCTACGAGCAGTACTTC,CASSFSGESSYEQYF
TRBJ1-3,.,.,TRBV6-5,TGTGCCAGCAGCCCCTCCCGGGTCTCTGGAAACACCATATATTTT,CASSPSRVSGNTIYF
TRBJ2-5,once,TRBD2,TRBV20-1,TGCAGTGCCAGTGACGTAGCGGGGACCCAGTACTTC,CSASDVAGTQYF
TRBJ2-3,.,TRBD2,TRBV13,TGTGCCAGCAGCTTAGCTCGATGGATAGCGGGTAGCGCAGATACGCAGTATTTT,CASSLARWIAGSADTQYF
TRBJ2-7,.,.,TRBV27,TGTGCCAGCAGTTTGGGGGACAAGACCTACGAGCAGTACTTC,CASSLGDKTYEQYF
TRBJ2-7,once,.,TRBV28,TGTGCCAGCAGTCGGACAGTCCTAGGCGAGCAGTACTTC,CASSRTVLGEQYF
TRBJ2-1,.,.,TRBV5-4,TGTGCCAGCAGCGCAACCAAGACCCGGGATCACAATGAGCAGTTCTTC,CASSATKTRDHNEQFF
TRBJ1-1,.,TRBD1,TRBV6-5,TGTGCCAGCAGTACCCGGACAGGGAGGACTGAAGCTTTCTTT,CASSTRTGRTEAFF
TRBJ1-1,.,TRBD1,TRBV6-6,TGTGCCAGCAGTTACTCCTCTGAGGGGGCCGGCACTGAAGCTTTCTTT,CASSYSSEGAGTEAFF
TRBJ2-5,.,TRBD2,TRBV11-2,TGTGCCAGCAGCACCCCTTGGGGGACTACGGAGACCCAGTACTTC,CASSTPWGTTETQYF
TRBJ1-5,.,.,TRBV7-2,TGTGCCAGCAGCTTATCACGGGTACCTAATCAGCCCCAGCATTTT,CASSLSRVPNQPQHF
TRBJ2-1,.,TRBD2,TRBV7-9,TGTGCCAGCAGCTCCACGGGCGGGGGGCGCAATGAGCAGTTCTTC,CASSSTGGGRNEQFF
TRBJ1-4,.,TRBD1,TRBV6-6,TGTGCCAGCATGGGACAGGGGACTGAAAAACTGTTTTTT,CASMGQGTEKLFF
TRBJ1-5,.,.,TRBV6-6,TGTGCCAGCAGTTACGGAGCGGCAGCGAGCAATCAGCCCCAGCATTTT,CASSYGAAASNQPQHF
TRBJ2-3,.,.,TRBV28,TGTGCCAGCAGTTTAGCTAGAAGAGGGATCGGTACGCAGTATTTT,CASSLARRGIGTQYF
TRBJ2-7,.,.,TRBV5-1,TGCGCCAGCAGCTTGAACAGGTTGAACGAGCAGTACTTC,CASSLNRLNEQYF
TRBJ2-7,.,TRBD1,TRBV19,TGTGCCAGTAGCATAGCCCGGACAGGGGGCTACGAGCAGTACTTC,CASSIARTGGYEQYF
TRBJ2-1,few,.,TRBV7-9,TGTGCCAGCAGCCCAAGGGGGTCGAATGAGCAGTTCTTC,CASSPRGSNEQFF
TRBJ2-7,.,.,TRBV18,TGTGCCAGCTCACCCCCCAGCGGATACTCCTACGAGCAGTACTTC,CASSPPSGYSYEQYF
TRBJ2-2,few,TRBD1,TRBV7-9,TGTGCCAGCAGTTCTGGACAGGGCCCCCCCGGGGAGCTGTTTTTT,CASSSGQGPPGELFF
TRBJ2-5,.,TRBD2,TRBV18,TGTGCCAGCTCACCACCGACGGAGCGGGGGGGCCTGAACTTC,CASSPPTERGGLNF
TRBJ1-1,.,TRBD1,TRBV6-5,TGTGCCAGCATGGCGCGGGACAGGGGTTTCTCTGAAGCTTTCTTT,CASMARDRGFSEAFF
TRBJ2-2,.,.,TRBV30,TGTGCCTGGAAACCAGTAAACACCGGGGAGCTGTTTTTT,CAWKPVNTGELFF
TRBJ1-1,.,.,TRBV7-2,TGTGCCAGCAGCGTACAAACCGGGATCGAAGCTGAAGCTTTCTTT,CASSVQTGIEAEAFF